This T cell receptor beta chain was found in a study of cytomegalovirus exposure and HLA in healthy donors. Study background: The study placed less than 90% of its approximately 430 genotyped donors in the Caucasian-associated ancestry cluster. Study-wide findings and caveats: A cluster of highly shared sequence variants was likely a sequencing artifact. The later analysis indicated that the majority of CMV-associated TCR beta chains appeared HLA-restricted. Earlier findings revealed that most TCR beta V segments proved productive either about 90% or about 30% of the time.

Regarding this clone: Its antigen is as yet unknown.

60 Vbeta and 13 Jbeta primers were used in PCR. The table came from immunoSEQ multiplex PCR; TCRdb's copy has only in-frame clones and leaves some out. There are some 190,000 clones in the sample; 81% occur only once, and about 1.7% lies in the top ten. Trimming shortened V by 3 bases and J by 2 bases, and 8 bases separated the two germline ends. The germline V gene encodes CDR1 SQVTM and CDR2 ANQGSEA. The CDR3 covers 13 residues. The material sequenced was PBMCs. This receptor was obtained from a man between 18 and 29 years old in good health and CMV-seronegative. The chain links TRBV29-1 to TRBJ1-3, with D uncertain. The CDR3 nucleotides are TGCAGCGTTGAGTGGAGGGCTGGAAACACCATATATTTT. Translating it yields CSVEWRAGNTIYF.